This TCR beta chain came from a study of blood T cells in healthy people across ages. Only a few counts were recorded for this clonotype. Its cognate antigen is unknown. The study, taken as a whole, reports: Changes in expanded clonotypes were possibly confounded, as the CMV status of donors was unknown.

The CDR3 sequence is 16 residues long. Germline CDR1 LGHDT, CDR2 YNNKEL (reference sequence). A second PCR, run for roughly 7 to 12 cycles, used a sample-barcoded 5' primer plus a J-beta primer mix. Samples each returned at least 2.5 million CDR3-containing paired-end reads. TCRdb fed the 5' RACE reads into MiXCR, producing one record per CDR3 protein. The table has some 1 million distinct CDR3 sequences, 45% seen once; the top ten hold about 19%. This rearrangement joins TRBV3-1 to TRBJ2-4; 10 nucleotides line up with TRBD1. The DNA end favors TRBJ2-5, so the J call may be wrong. Sequencing was carried out using blood. The receptor was isolated from a woman between 55 and 75 years old in good health. The CDR3 coding sequence is TGTGCCAGCAGCCGGGACAGGGGACTCATTCGAGAGACCCAGTACTTC. Amino acids: CASSRDRGLIRETQYF.